One and the same sample provided the 7 T cell receptor beta chains below, sequenced in a study of T cells in Graves' hyperthyroidism and ophthalmopathy (dated by TCRdb to the late 2010s). Library preparation employed multiplex PCR. This sample was sequenced with an Illumina HiSeq 2000. TCR beta CDR3 regions were amplified from RNA transcripts. A first-round RT-PCR of the TCR CDR3 used the HTBI primer set with the Qiagen OneStep RT-PCR kit. Using fastp trimming at Q25 and MiXCR clonotype assembly, TCRdb reanalyzed the public sequencing data and kept in-frame beta chains. Rows with a matching CDR3 protein are joined into one entry that keeps the most common DNA and genes. The sample data list 160,000 or so distinct CDR3 sequences, and 8% to 9.5% of these were observed just once. Approximately 20% of the sample belongs to the ten largest clones. The sequencing sample was made of blood. All receptors derive from a woman aged 18-30 years with Graves' hyperthyroidism that later progressed to Graves' ophthalmopathy.

V usage is TRBV7-9 and J usage is TRBJ2-5, with TRBD2 matching over 11 bases. Trimming at V came to 5 bases and at J to 4 bases, leaving 9 bases not matched to a gene. This CDR3 is 16 amino acids long. From germline, CDR1 is SEHNR and CDR2 FQNEAQ (reference sequence). DNA for the CDR3: TGTGCCAGCAGCCCTTATAGCGGGGGGGTAAGAGAGACCCAGTACTTC. Its translation is CASSPYSGGVRETQYF.

This clonotype was seen a few times. The chain combines TRBV9 with TRBJ2-3; D gene ambiguous. Germline-derived CDR1 and CDR2 are SGDLS and YYNGEE. V lost 4 bases and J 5 bases, leaving 17 bases between the germline ends. This CDR3 is built from 15 residues. The CDR3 DNA reads as TGTGCCAGCAGCCCCACCCCGAATCGGTTAGATACGCAGTATTTT. Translated: CASSPTPNRLDTQYF.

This clonotype was counted a few times. This sequence joins TRBV25-1 and TRBJ2-7; 8 nucleotides align to TRBD1. The V gene end was trimmed by 2 bases and the J gene end by 3 bases; junction bases not matched to a gene: 3. The CDR3 sequence is 14 residues long. Germline V lookup: CDR1 MGHDK, CDR2 SYGVNS. In nucleotides, the CDR3 is TGTGCCAGCAGTGAAGGAGGACAGGGCTACGAGCAGTACTTC. Protein product: CASSEGGQGYEQYF.

This clonotype was observed at least ten times. The rearrangement uses TRBV30 and TRBJ2-5; the D gene could be TRBD1 or TRBD2 (6 bases each). Between the trimmed V and J ends, which lost 2 bases and 5 bases, there was a span of 24 bases. CDR1 and CDR2 (germline): GTSNPN, SVGIG (reference sequence). There are 17 residues in the CDR3. CDR3 coding DNA: TGTGCCTGGAGTTGGGGGACCCGGGGGCCGCTGAGGGAGACCCAGTACTTC. It encodes CAWSWGTRGPLRETQYF. Full variable domain (missing parts from reference TRBV30 and TRBJ2-5): SQTIHQWPATLVQPVGSPLSLECTVEGTSNPNLYWYRQAAGRGLQLLFYSVGIGQISSEVPQNLSASRPQDRQFILSSKKLLLSDSGFYLCAWSWGTRGPLRETQYFGPGTRLLVL.

The sample holds many counts of this clonotype. The genes are TRBV15 and TRBJ1-1, with D unresolved. The CDR3 runs 15 residues. V was shortened by 0 bases and J by 5 bases, with 13 bases between the two germline ends. CDR1 and CDR2 (germline): LNHNV, YYDKDF (reference sequence). CDR3 bases: TGTGCCACCAGCAGAGATCCGGGGAGGATAACTGAAGCTTTCTTT. Translating gives CATSRDPGRITEAFF.

This clonotype was recorded at least ten times. The V gene is TRBV12-3 or TRBV12-4, the J gene TRBJ1-5; perhaps TRBD1 as D (5 bases). The CDR3 consists of 15 residues. V was cut by 4 bases and J by 4 bases, with 14 bases left in between. For the CDR3, the DNA is TGTGCCAGCAGTTCCGACAGCTACTTGAATCAGCCCCAGCATTTT. Its protein is CASSSDSYLNQPQHF.

This clonotype was recorded at least ten times. The genes are TRBV20-1 and TRBJ1-2; 8 nucleotides match TRBD1. Germline V CDR1 and CDR2: DFQATT, SNEGSKA (reference sequence). CDR3 length equals 14 residues. The V and J ends lost 3 bases and 5 bases, in that order; junction bases with no gene match: 8. The CDR3 DNA reads as TGCAGTGCTAGTTTATCAGGGGGCGGATATGGCTACACCTTC. The encoded protein is CSASLSGGGYGYTF.